This TCR beta chain is from a study of beta chain features in type 1 diabetes. Broader study findings: All four CD4+ subsets of Type 1 diabetes patients contained TCRB CDR3s that were moderately but significantly shorter. Diminished insertions and augmented deletions at VDJ junctions characterized type 1 diabetes patients. Small HLA sub-analyses could not settle whether HLA shapes TCRB rearrangement. Naive, central memory and Treg TCRB repertoires seemed to resemble each other more closely in patients than they did in healthy donors.

After removal of 6 bases from V and 3 bases from J, the junction contained 8 bases not matched to a gene. CDR3 length equals 14 residues. CDR1 is MDHEN and CDR2 is SYDVKM in the germline V gene. The entirety of the isolated RNA underwent reverse transcription, so expressed TCRB transcripts were sequenced. Repertoires were generated with immunoSEQ multiplex PCR, while TCRdb's copy carries only in-frame clones and drops some. The sample lists 300,000 to 350,000 clones, roughly 13% occurring once. Comment on this clone: Its antigen is unidentified.

The genes are TRBV28 and TRBJ2-7; the match to TRBD1 covers 7 bases. The sequenced sample was naive CD4+ T cells from blood. The source of this sequence is a woman aged 18 to 35 with type 1 diabetes. In DNA, the CDR3 is TGTGCCAGCAGCCAGACAGGGAGCTTCTACGAGCAGTACGTC. Translated: CASSQTGSFYEQYV.